The sequence of this T cell receptor (beta chain) was determined in a study of blood T cell repertoires in COVID-19. Germline V gene data show CDR1 as MRHNA and CDR2 as SNTAGT. This CDR3 is 15 amino acids long. V lost 2 bases and J lost 5; bases outside the gene matches: 5. Clones were sequenced by immunoSEQ multiplex PCR, and TCRdb holds only the in-frame ones, with some missing. The data show roughly 200,000 clones, 83% seen once. The chain employs TRBV6-4 and TRBJ2-1; 8 positions match TRBD1. Sequenced input: PBMCs or T cells enriched from blood (not recorded which). The clonotype originates from a woman in her fifties or sixties who had been exposed to COVID-19. CDR3 DNA: TGTGCCAGCAGTGACGATACAGGGGGGCACAATGAGCAGTTCTTC. Residues: CASSDDTGGHNEQFF.